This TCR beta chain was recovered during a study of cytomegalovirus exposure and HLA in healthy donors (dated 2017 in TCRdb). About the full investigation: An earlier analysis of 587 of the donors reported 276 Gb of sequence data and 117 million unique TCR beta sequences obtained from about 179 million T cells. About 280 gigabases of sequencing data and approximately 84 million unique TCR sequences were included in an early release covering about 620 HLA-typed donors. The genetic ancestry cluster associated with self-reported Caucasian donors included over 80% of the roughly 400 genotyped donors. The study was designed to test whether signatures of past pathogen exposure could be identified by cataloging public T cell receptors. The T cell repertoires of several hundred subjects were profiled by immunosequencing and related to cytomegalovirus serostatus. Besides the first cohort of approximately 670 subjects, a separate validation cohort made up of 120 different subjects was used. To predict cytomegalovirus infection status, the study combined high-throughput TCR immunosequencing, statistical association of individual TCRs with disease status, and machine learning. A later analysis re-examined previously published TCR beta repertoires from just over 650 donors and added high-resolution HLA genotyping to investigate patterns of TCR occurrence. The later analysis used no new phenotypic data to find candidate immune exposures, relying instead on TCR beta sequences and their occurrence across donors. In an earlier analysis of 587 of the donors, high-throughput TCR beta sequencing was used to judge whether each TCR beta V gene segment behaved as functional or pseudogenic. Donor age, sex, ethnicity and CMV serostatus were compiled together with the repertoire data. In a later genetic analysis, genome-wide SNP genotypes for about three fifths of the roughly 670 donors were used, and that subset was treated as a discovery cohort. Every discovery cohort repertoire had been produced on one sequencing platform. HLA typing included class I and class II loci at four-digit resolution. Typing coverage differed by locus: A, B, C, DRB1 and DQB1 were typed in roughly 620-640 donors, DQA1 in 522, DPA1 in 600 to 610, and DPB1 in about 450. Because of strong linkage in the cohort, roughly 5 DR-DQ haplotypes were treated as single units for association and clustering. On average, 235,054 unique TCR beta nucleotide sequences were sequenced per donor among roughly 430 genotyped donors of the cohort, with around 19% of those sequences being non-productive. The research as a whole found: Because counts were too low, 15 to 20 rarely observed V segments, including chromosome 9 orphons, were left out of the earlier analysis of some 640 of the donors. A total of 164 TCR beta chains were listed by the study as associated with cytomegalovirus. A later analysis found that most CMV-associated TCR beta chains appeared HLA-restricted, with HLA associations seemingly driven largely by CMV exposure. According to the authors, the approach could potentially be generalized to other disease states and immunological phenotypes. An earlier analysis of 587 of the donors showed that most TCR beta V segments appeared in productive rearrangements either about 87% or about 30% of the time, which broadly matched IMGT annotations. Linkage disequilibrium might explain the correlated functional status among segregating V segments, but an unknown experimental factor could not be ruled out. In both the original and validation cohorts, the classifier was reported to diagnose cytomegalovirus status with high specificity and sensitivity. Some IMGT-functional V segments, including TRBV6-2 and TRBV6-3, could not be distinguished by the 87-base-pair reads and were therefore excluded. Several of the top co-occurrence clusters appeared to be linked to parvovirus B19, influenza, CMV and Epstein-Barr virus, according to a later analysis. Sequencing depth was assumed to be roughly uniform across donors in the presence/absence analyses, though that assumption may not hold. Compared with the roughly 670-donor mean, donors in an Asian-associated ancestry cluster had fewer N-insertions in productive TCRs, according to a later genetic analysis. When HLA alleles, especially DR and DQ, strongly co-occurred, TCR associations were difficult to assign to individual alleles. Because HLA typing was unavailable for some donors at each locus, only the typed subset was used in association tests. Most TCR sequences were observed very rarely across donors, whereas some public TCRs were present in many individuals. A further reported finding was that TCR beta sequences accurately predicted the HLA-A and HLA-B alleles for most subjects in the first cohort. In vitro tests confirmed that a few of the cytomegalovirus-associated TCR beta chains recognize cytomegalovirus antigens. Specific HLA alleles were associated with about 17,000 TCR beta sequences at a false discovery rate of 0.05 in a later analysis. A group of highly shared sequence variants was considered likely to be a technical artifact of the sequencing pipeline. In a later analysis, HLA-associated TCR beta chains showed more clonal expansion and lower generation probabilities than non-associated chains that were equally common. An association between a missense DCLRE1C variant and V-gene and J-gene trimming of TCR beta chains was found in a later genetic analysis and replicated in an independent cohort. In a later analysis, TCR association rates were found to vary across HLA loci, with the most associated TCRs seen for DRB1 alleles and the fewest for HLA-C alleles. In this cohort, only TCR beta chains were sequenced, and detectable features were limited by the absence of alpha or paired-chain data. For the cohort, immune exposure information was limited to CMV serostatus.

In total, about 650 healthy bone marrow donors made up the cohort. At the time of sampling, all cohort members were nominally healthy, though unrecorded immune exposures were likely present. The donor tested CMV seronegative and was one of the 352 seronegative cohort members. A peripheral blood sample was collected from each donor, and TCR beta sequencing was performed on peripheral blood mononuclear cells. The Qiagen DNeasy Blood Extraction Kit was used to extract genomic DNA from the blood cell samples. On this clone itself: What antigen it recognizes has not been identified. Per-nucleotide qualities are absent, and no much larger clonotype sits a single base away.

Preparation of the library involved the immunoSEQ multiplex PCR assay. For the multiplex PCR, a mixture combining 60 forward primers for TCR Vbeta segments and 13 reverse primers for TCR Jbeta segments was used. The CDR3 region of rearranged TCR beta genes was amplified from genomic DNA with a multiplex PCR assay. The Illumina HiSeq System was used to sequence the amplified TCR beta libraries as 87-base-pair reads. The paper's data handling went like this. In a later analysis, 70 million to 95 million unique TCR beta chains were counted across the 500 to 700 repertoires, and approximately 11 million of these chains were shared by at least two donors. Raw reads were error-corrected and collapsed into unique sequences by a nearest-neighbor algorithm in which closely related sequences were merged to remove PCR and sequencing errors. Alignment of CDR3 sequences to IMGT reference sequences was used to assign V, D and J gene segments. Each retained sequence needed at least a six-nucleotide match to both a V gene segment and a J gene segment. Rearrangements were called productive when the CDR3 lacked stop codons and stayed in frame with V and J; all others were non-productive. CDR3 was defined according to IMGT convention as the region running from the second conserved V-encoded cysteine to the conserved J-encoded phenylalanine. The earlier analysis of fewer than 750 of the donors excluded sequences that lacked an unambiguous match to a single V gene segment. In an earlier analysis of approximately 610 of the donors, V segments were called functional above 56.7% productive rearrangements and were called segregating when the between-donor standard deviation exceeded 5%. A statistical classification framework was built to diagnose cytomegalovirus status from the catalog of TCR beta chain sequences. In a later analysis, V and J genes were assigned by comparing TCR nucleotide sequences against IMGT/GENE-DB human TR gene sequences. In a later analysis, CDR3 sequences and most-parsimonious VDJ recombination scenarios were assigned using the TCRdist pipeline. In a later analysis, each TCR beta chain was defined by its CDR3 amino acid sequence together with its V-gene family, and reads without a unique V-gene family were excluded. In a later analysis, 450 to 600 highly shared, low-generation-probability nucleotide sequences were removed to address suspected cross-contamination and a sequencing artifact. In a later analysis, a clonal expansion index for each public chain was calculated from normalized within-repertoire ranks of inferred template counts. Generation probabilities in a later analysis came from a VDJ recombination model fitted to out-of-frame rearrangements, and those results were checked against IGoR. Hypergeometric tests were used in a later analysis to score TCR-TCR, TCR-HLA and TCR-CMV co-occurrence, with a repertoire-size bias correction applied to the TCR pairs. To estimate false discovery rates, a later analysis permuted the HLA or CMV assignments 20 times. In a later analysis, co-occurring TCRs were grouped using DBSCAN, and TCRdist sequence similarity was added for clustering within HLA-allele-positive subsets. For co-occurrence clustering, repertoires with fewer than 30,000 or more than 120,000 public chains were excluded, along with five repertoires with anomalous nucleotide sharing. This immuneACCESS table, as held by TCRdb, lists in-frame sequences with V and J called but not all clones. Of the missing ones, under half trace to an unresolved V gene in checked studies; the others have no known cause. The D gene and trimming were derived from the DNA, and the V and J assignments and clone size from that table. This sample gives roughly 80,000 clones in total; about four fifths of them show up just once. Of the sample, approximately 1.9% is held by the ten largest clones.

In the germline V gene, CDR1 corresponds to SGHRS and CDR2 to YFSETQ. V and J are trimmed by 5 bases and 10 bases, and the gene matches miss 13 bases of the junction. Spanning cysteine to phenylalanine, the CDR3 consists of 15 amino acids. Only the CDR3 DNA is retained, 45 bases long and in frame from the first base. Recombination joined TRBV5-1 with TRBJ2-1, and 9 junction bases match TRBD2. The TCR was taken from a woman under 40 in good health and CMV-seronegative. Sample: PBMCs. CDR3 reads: CASRSGLAGSGEQFF. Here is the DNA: TGCGCCAGCAGGTCGGGACTAGCAGGGTCTGGGGAGCAGTTCTTC.